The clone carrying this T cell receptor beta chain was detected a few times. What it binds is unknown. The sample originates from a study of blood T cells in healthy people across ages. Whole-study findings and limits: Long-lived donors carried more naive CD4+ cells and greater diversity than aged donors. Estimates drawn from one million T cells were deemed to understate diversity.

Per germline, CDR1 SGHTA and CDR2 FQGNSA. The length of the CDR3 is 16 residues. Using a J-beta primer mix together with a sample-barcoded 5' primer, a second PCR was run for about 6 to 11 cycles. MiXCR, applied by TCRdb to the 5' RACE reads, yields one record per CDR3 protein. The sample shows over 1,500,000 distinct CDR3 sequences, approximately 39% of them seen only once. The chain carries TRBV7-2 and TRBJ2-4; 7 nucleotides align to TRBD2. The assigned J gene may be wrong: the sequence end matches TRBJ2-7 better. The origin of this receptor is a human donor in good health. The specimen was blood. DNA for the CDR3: TGTGCCAGCAGCTTAGCGCAACTTCCAGCGGGGTACGAGCAGTACTTC. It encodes CASSLAQLPAGYEQYF.